This T cell receptor (beta chain) was captured by sequencing in a study of type 1 regulatory T cells. Turning to the study itself: T-allo10 is an in vitro-generated, Tr1-enriched CD4 T cell product specific for alloantigen.

Each CDR3 protein gets one entry after TCRdb re-called the reads with MiXCR. The sample yields tens of thousands of distinct CDR3 sequences, roughly 20% seen once. Regarding the study as a whole: Type 1 regulatory T cells had a more restricted TCR repertoire than non-type 1 regulatory T cells.

The CDR3 extends over 15 amino acids. The germline CDR1 and CDR2 sequences are MNHEY and SVGEGT. J was trimmed by 5 bases and V by 5 bases; bases with no gene match: 9. Of note for this clonotype: Its target is not known.

V and J are TRBV6-2 or TRBV6-3 and TRBJ2-7; 10 nucleotides match TRBD2. Sequenced: cultured type 1 regulatory T (Tr1) cells, either the whole culture or a sorted fraction (not recorded which). This receptor was identified in a human donor in good health. The CDR3 DNA is TGTGCCAGCAGTGCCCGGGCTAGCGGGAGCCACGAGCAGTACTTC. Translated: CASSARASGSHEQYF.